A single sample gave rise to the 10 T cell receptor beta chains below, sequenced in a study of cytomegalovirus exposure and HLA in healthy donors. This PCR relied on a set of 60 Vbeta primers and 13 Jbeta primers. Assay: immunoSEQ multiplex PCR; the TCRdb copy retains only in-frame clones and omits some. The sample is made up of about 83,000 clones, and the top ten hold 3.5% to 4% of it. Specimen: PBMCs. These receptors originate from a man aged 18-30 years in good health and CMV-seropositive.

This rearrangement joins TRBV7-2 to TRBJ1-2, with D possibly being TRBD1 (6 bases). Trimming removed 3 bases from V and 2 bases from J, with 13 bases in between. The CDR3 runs to 15 residues. Looked up from germline, CDR1 is SGHTA and CDR2 is FQGNSA. The CDR3 region is CASSFVAGANYGYTF. The CDR3 bases are TGTGCCAGCAGCTTTGTGGCGGGGGCGAACTATGGCTACACCTTC.

Here the CDR3 reads CASSLGQLSSYNEQFF. In nucleotides, the CDR3 is TGTGCCAGCAGTCTGGGACAGCTAAGCTCCTACAATGAGCAGTTCTTC. This chain links TRBV2 with TRBJ2-1, with 7 bases lining up with TRBD1. Germline CDR1 reads SNHLY; CDR2 reads FYNNEI. The CDR3 totals 16 residues. V gave up 5 bases and J gave up 0 bases; unmatched junction bases: 7.

The gene calls are TRBV11-2 and TRBJ1-1, with D perhaps matching TRBD1 (5 bases). Germline CDR1 SGHAT, CDR2 FQNNGV. Trimming removed 5 bases at V and 3 bases at J, with 16 bases between. CDR3 length: 15 amino acids. The CDR3 region is CASSELGGWDTEAFF. The CDR3 coding sequence is TGTGCCAGCAGCGAGTTGGGGGGATGGGACACTGAAGCTTTCTTT.

The chain is built from TRBV30 and TRBJ2-3; 7 nucleotides align to TRBD2. Germline lookup yields CDR1 GTSNPN and CDR2 SVGIG (reference sequence). The ends lost 4 bases at V and 1 base at J; junction bases unmatched: 8. The CDR3 totals 15 residues. CDR3 sequence (DNA): TGTGCCTGGACTAAAGGGGCGGGAGGCACAGATACGCAGTATTTT. It specifies CAWTKGAGGTDTQYF.

The rearrangement uses TRBV4-2 and TRBJ2-7, with 12 bases aligning to TRBD2. The V and J ends lost 0 bases and 5 bases, in that order; junction bases with no gene match: 8. The CDR3 runs to 17 residues. The germline V gene encodes CDR1 LGHNA and CDR2 YNFKEQ. CDR3 residues: CASSQEKTSGSIDEQYF. In nucleotides, the CDR3 is TGTGCCAGCAGCCAAGAAAAGACTAGCGGGAGTATCGACGAGCAGTACTTC.

The rearrangement uses TRBV28 and TRBJ1-5, with D maybe TRBD1 (5 bases). The germline CDR1 and CDR2 sequences are MDHEN and SYDVKM. Trimming shortened V by 3 bases and J by 0 bases, and 15 bases separated the two germline ends. The CDR3 loop spans 17 amino acids. The CDR3 nucleotides are TGTGCCAGCAGTTTTCGAACAGGCGATTATAGCAATCAGCCCCAGCATTTT. The encoded protein is CASSFRTGDYSNQPQHF. The full variable domain, in which reference TRBV28 and TRBJ1-5 provide the parts outside the CDR3, is DVKVTQSSRYLVKRTGEKVFLECVQDMDHENMFWYRQDPGLGLRLIYFSYDVKMKEKGDIPEGYSVSREKKERFSLILESASTNQTSMYLCASSFRTGDYSNQPQHFGDGTRLSIL.

V is TRBV29-1 and J is TRBJ1-1, with D perhaps matching TRBD1 (6 bases). Germline-derived CDR1 and CDR2 are SQVTM and ANQGSEA. There are 12 residues in the CDR3. Trimming pared 7 bases from V and 6 bases from J, leaving 15 bases between. CDR3 loop: CSGKGGEAEAFF. The CDR3, as DNA: TGCAGCGGTAAAGGGGGGGAGGCTGAAGCTTTCTTT.

V gene TRBV7-3 combines with J gene TRBJ2-2; TRBD1 aligns across 8 bases. CDR3 length: 15 residues. From germline, CDR1 is SGHTA and CDR2 FQGTGA. V trimming: 4 bases; J trimming: 2 bases; junction bases outside the gene matches: 3. CDR3: CASSSGQGNTGELFF. The CDR3 DNA is TGTGCCAGCAGCTCTGGACAGGGCAACACCGGGGAGCTGTTTTTT.

The V call is TRBV18, the J call TRBJ1-5; D may be TRBD1 (6 bases). CDR1 is KGHSH and CDR2 is LQKENI in the germline V gene. This CDR3 has 15 residues. V was trimmed by 3 bases and J by 0 bases, leaving 9 bases between them. The CDR3 DNA reads TGTGCCAGCTCACCGGACAGATATAGCAATCAGCCCCAGCATTTT. Protein: CASSPDRYSNQPQHF.

The chain has TRBV25-1 and TRBJ2-2; D may be TRBD2 (5 bases). In germline, CDR1 is MGHDK, CDR2 SYGVNS. V lost 2 bases, J lost 5 bases, and 9 bases lay in between. CDR3 length: 14 residues. The CDR3 DNA sequence: TGTGCCAGCAGTGAAACGAGGGAAACCGGGGAGCTGTTTTTT. It yields the protein CASSETRETGELFF.